These 13 T cell receptor beta chains were sequenced from one sample in a study of identical twins. Each CDR3 protein gets one entry after TCRdb re-called the 5' RACE reads with MiXCR. The data hold a few hundred thousand distinct CDR3 sequences, with less than 25% observed a single time. A further study also used this sample, focusing on T cells expressing NK-cell markers.

Sample: CD4+ T cells sorted from blood. Receptors were obtained from a woman between 18 and 29 years old in good health.

V and J are TRBV20-1 and TRBJ1-2; D not certain. Germline loops: CDR1 DFQATT, CDR2 SNEGSKA (reference sequence). CDR3 length: 10 amino acids. V was clipped by 3 bases and J by 6 bases, with 5 bases between them. The CDR3 protein is CSARFDGYTF. In DNA form, the CDR3 reads TGCAGTGCTAGGTTCGATGGCTACACCTTC.

This chain links TRBV29-1 with TRBJ2-2, with D possibly matching TRBD2 (5 bases). V lost 7 bases to trimming and J lost 4 bases, with 10 bases between them. The CDR3 contains 12 residues. The germline gives CDR1 SQVTM, CDR2 ANQGSEA. The CDR3 reads CSAGVVTGELFF. In DNA, the CDR3 is TGCAGCGCCGGGGTGGTCACCGGGGAGCTGTTTTTT.

In its sample, this clonotype was seen a few times. CDR3 region: CSVSRGSYEQYF. Here the CDR3 DNA reads TGCAGCGTTTCCCGGGGCTCCTACGAGCAGTACTTC. This chain joins TRBV29-1 and TRBJ2-7; maybe TRBD2 (5 bases). Germline assignment: CDR1 SQVTM and CDR2 ANQGSEA. CDR3 length equals 12 residues. V lost 5 bases and J 0 bases, leaving 8 bases between the germline ends.

This clonotype was observed a few times. The chain joins TRBV15 to TRBJ2-1; the match to TRBD2 covers 7 bases. Germline CDR1 LNHNV, CDR2 YYDKDF (reference sequence). The CDR3 contains 14 residues. After removal of 1 base from V and 8 bases from J, the junction contained 5 bases not matched to a gene. In nucleotides, the CDR3 is TGTGCCACCAGCAGAGGGACTAGACGGGATGAGCAGTTCTTC. It specifies CATSRGTRRDEQFF.

This clonotype was seen ten or more times. The rearrangement uses TRBV12-3 or TRBV12-4 and TRBJ2-5; unclear D gene. The CDR3 length is 14 residues. V gave up 1 base and J gave up 1 base, with 7 bases separating them. DNA of the CDR3: TGTGCCAGCAGTTTAGGAACAGTCCAAGAGACCCAGTACTTC. It translates to CASSLGTVQETQYF.

This clonotype was seen a few times. The genes are TRBV7-2 and TRBJ1-1, with 7 bases fitting TRBD1. Trimming at V came to 5 bases and at J to 11 bases, leaving 11 bases not matched to a gene. The CDR3 has 13 residues. The germline V gene has CDR1 SGHTA and CDR2 FQGNSA. The CDR3 spells CASSPEGQTGAFF. CDR3 in DNA: TGTGCCAGCAGCCCCGAGGGACAGACCGGCGCTTTCTTT.

Only a few counts were recorded for this clonotype. The V call is TRBV5-1, the J call TRBJ2-3; D gene unclear. This CDR3 comprises 13 residues. Germline V lookup: CDR1 SGHRS, CDR2 YFSETQ. V was shortened by 2 bases and J by 6 bases, with 10 bases between the two germline ends. The CDR3 coding sequence is TGCGCCAGCAGCTTTCTTACCGGGGATACGCAGTATTTT. It encodes CASSFLTGDTQYF.

This sequence joins TRBV24-1 and TRBJ2-1; no firm D call. With 4 bases removed from V and 6 bases from J, the gap between germline ends came to 9 bases. The germline CDR1 and CDR2 sequences are KGHDR and SFDVKD. The CDR3 length is 13 residues. The CDR3 spells CATSEPGGNEQFF. The CDR3 DNA follows: TGTGCCACCAGTGAGCCGGGTGGCAATGAGCAGTTCTTC.

This clonotype occurred a few times. This rearrangement joins TRBV6-6 to TRBJ1-2; no firm D call. The CDR3 extends over 13 amino acids. V was pared by 0 bases and J by 6 bases, with 8 bases between. Germline assignment: CDR1 MNHNY and CDR2 SVGAGI (reference sequence). The CDR3 loop is CASSYSSHDGYTF. DNA of the CDR3: TGTGCCAGCAGTTACTCGTCCCACGATGGCTACACCTTC.

The sample holds a few counts of this clonotype. This sequence joins TRBV5-5 and TRBJ1-1; 9 bases are shared with TRBD1. The CDR3 runs 13 residues. Per germline, CDR1 SGHKS and CDR2 YYEKEE (reference sequence). Trimming took 3 bases from V and 6 from J; bases not matched to a gene: 3. This CDR3 reads CASSWDRASEAFF. CDR3 sequence (DNA): TGTGCCAGCAGCTGGGACAGGGCGTCTGAAGCTTTCTTT.

The CDR3 bases are TGTGCCAGCAGCTTATATCCCAAACAGTACAATGAGCAGTTCTTC. Its translation: CASSLYPKQYNEQFF. The chain recombines TRBV11-3 with TRBJ2-1; D is unclear. Per the germline V gene, CDR1 is SGHNT and CDR2 is YENEEA. The CDR3 contains 15 residues. V was clipped by 2 bases and J by 4 bases, with 12 bases between them.

The sample holds a few counts of this clonotype. The chain's CDR3 is CSAGDRGWPDTQYF. The CDR3 DNA is TGCAGTGCTGGGGACCGGGGCTGGCCAGATACGCAGTATTTT. V usage is TRBV20-1 and J usage is TRBJ2-3; the D gene could be TRBD1 or TRBD2 (5 bases each). Germline lookup yields CDR1 DFQATT and CDR2 SNEGSKA (reference sequence). The CDR3 covers 14 residues. Trimming stripped 5 bases from V and 4 bases from J, with 16 bases between.

The chain recombines TRBV24-1 with TRBJ2-3, with 7 bases identical to TRBD2. V lost 3 bases and J lost 4; bases outside the gene matches: 12. This CDR3 is built from 17 residues. CDR1 and CDR2 from the germline V gene are KGHDR and SFDVKD. CDR3 nucleotide sequence: TGTGCCACCAGTGATCCAGGACTAAGCGGGAAAGCAGATACGCAGTATTTT. Its protein product is CATSDPGLSGKADTQYF.